These 3 T cell receptor beta chains came from one sample sequenced in a study of shared clonotypes between healthy human individuals. Produced via immunoSEQ multiplex PCR; TCRdb's table is partial and in-frame only. The sample yields millions of clones, 90% to 95% seen once. Naive CD8 populations comprised CD45RO-negative cells positively selected for CCR7, excluding terminally differentiated effector memory CD45RA+ cells. Source material: naive CD8+ T cells from PBMCs. These receptors originate from a man younger than 35 in good health. Some clones in this sample may be carry-over from other donors' samples.

This CDR3 reads CASMGLGLAEQYF. The CDR3 bases are TGTGCCAGCATGGGACTGGGATTAGCCGAGCAGTACTTC. The V and J genes are TRBV27 and TRBJ2-7; D is perhaps TRBD2 (6 bases). The CDR3 is made up of 13 amino acids. The V and J ends lost 7 bases and 6 bases respectively, with 16 bases between them. CDR1 MNHEY and CDR2 SMNVEV come from the germline V gene (reference sequence).

About this clone: The identical CDR3 is also encoded by other nucleotide sequences in the sample. V and J are TRBV27 and TRBJ2-5; no reliable D call. The germline gives CDR1 MNHEY, CDR2 SMNVEV (reference sequence). V lost 3 bases, J lost 2 bases, and 7 bases lay in between. CDR3 length: 13 residues. This CDR3 is CASSFLGQETQYF. Here the CDR3 DNA reads TGTGCCAGCAGTTTTTTGGGTCAAGAGACCCAGTACTTC.

The rearrangement links TRBV7-6 to TRBJ2-3; TRBD2 matches 12 bases. This CDR3 is built from 18 residues. Germline lookup yields CDR1 SGHVS and CDR2 FNYEAQ. The V and J ends lost 2 bases and 3 bases, in that order; junction bases with no gene match: 9. CDR3 bases: TGTGCCAGCAGCTTAAGGGCTAGCGGGAGGGCCGGGACAGATACGCAGTATTTT. This encodes CASSLRASGRAGTDTQYF.